These T cell receptor beta chains were read from a single sample in a study of T-cell reconstitution after alpha-beta-depleted transplantation in children. One entry per CDR3 protein, called by TCRdb with MiXCR from the PCR reads. The sample includes 200,000 to 300,000 distinct CDR3 sequences, about 12% of them seen just once. The specimen comprised PBMCs from the stem cell graft donor, sampled from the stem cell graft. The source is a human donor who donated a stem cell graft to a child with acute lymphoblastic leukemia. Each CDR3 is given with its conserved first and last residue. The D gene is left open where the match is weak. Clone size is stated in some rows and not others, as once, few, many or a class when expanded.

clone size,V gene,J gene,D gene,CDR3 protein,CDR3 DNA
many,TRBV12-3/TRBV12-4,TRBJ1-4,NA,CASRASATTNEKLFF,TGTGCCAGCAGAGCCTCAGCAACAACTAATGAAAAACTGTTTTTT
many,TRBV6-5,TRBJ1-4,NA,CASSDEATTPTKLFF,TGTGCCAGCTCCGACGAAGCCACTACCCCGACAAAACTGTTTTTT
many,TRBV28,TRBJ1-1,NA,CASSSLRVAEAFF,TGTGCCAGCAGTTCACTCAGGGTGGCTGAAGCTTTCTTT
many,TRBV20-1,TRBJ2-3,NA,CSARDLGGSTDTQYF,TGCAGTGCTAGAGATCTTGGGGGGAGCACAGATACGCAGTATTTT
many,TRBV12-3/TRBV12-4,TRBJ1-2,NA,CASSSSSGGYTF,TGTGCCAGCAGTTCCAGTTCTGGAGGCTACACCTTC
many,TRBV5-5,TRBJ2-5,NA,CASSVRDSLRETQYF,TGTGCCAGCAGCGTCCGGGACTCCCTTCGGGAGACCCAGTACTTC
many,TRBV4-3,TRBJ2-1,NA,CASSQDPSRGNEQFF,TGCGCCAGCAGCCAAGATCCGTCCCGCGGCAATGAGCAGTTCTTC
many,TRBV5-6,TRBJ2-2,NA,CASSSAPGAKTGELFF,TGTGCCAGCAGCTCAGCTCCGGGGGCAAAAACCGGGGAGCTGTTTTTT
many,TRBV7-9,TRBJ1-3,NA,CASSWDARSGNTIYF,TGTGCCAGCAGCTGGGACGCGCGCTCTGGAAACACCATATATTTT
many,TRBV6-1,TRBJ1-1,TRBD1,CASSVRPGTGIEAFF,TGTGCCAGCAGTGTGCGGCCCGGGACAGGCATTGAAGCTTTCTTT
few,TRBV20-1,TRBJ2-6,NA,CSARDGGSGANVLTF,TGCAGTGCTAGAGATGGTGGGAGCGGGGCCAACGTCCTGACTTTC
NA,TRBV28,TRBJ2-3,TRBD2,CASSPTKLAGGPINTQYF,TGTGCCAGCAGTCCGACCAAGCTAGCGGGGGGGCCTATCAATACGCAGTATTTT
many,TRBV5-6,TRBJ2-3,TRBD1,CASSFELTGGGTDTQYF,TGTGCCAGCAGCTTCGAGCTAACAGGGGGCGGCACAGATACGCAGTATTTT
many,TRBV29-1,TRBJ1-1,NA,CSAESDEAFF,TGCAGCGCCGAATCCGATGAAGCTTTCTTT
many,TRBV7-2,TRBJ2-1,TRBD2,CASRLAGGPQGEQFF,TGTGCCAGCAGGCTAGCGGGAGGGCCCCAGGGTGAGCAGTTCTTC
NA,TRBV6-2/TRBV6-3,TRBJ2-2,NA,CASSWFVGAGELFF,TGTGCCAGCAGTTGGTTCGTTGGGGCCGGGGAGCTGTTTTTT
NA,TRBV6-2/TRBV6-3,TRBJ1-2,TRBD1,CASSYETGVYGYTF,TGTGCCAGCAGTTACGAGACAGGGGTTTATGGCTACACCTTC
many,TRBV7-2,TRBJ2-7,TRBD1,CASRRGTGVPYEQYF,TGTGCCAGCAGGCGAGGGACAGGGGTTCCTTACGAGCAGTACTTC
many,TRBV29-1,TRBJ2-7,NA,CSVGREGGEQYF,TGCAGCGTCGGCCGAGAGGGGGGAGAGCAGTACTTC
many,TRBV20-1,TRBJ2-1,NA,CSAKTSGYNEQFF,TGCAGTGCTAAGACGAGCGGCTACAATGAGCAGTTCTTC
many,TRBV20-1,TRBJ1-1,NA,CSAPDTGHEAFF,TGCAGTGCTCCGGACACAGGGCACGAAGCTTTCTTT
NA,TRBV2,TRBJ2-7,TRBD1,CASRETGTEDYEQYF,TGTGCCAGCAGGGAAACCGGGACAGAAGACTACGAGCAGTACTTC
many,TRBV28,TRBJ2-7,NA,CASVAVDRVTRAYEQYF,TGTGCCAGCGTCGCAGTCGACCGGGTTACCAGGGCGTACGAGCAGTACTTC
many,TRBV29-1,TRBJ2-1,NA,CSVPKGVEQFF,TGCAGCGTTCCCAAGGGGGTTGAGCAGTTCTTC
many,TRBV7-9,TRBJ2-1,NA,CASSLGRGSSYNEQFF,TGTGCCAGCAGCTTAGGTCGCGGGTCCTCCTACAATGAGCAGTTCTTC
few,TRBV12-3/TRBV12-4,TRBJ2-3,TRBD1,CATHRGSTDTQYF,TGTGCCACGCACAGGGGCAGCACAGATACGCAGTATTTT
many,TRBV3-1,TRBJ2-3,NA,CASSQDRGTQYF,TGTGCCAGCAGCCAAGATCGAGGAACGCAGTATTTT
NA,TRBV19,TRBJ1-5,NA,CASSIVQGGNQPQHF,TGTGCCAGTAGTATAGTACAGGGTGGCAATCAGCCCCAGCATTTT
many,TRBV7-6,TRBJ1-5,NA,CASSPLGRANQPQHF,TGTGCCAGCAGCCCCCTCGGTCGGGCAAATCAGCCCCAGCATTTT
many,TRBV28,TRBJ2-1,NA,CASTRNYARTYNEQFF,TGTGCCAGCACCCGAAACTACGCCCGAACCTACAATGAGCAGTTCTTC
many,TRBV24-1,TRBJ2-2,NA,CATSDLTGELFF,TGTGCCACCAGTGATTTGACCGGGGAGCTGTTTTTT
few,TRBV13,TRBJ1-5,NA,CASSQGRGNQPQHF,TGTGCCAGCAGCCAGGGACGTGGGAATCAGCCCCAGCATTTT
few,TRBV19,TRBJ1-2,TRBD1,CASSSSDRRSGYTF,TGTGCCAGTAGTAGTTCGGACAGGAGAAGTGGCTACACCTTC
many,TRBV6-1,TRBJ1-1,NA,CASIPERTEAFF,TGTGCCAGCATCCCGGAGAGGACTGAAGCTTTCTTT
NA,TRBV6-2/TRBV6-3,TRBJ2-7,NA,CASSWGHGTKAYEQYF,TGTGCCAGCAGCTGGGGTCACGGGACAAAGGCCTACGAGCAGTACTTC
many,TRBV5-1,TRBJ2-2,NA,CASSLDGGAGELFF,TGCGCCAGCAGCTTGGATGGGGGCGCCGGGGAGCTGTTTTTT
many,TRBV7-9,TRBJ2-1,NA,CASSHPTGYGYNEQFF,TGTGCCAGCAGCCACCCTACAGGGTACGGCTACAATGAGCAGTTCTTC
many,TRBV6-2/TRBV6-3,TRBJ2-1,TRBD2,CASRPLAGGGNEQFF,TGTGCCAGCAGACCGTTAGCGGGGGGTGGGAATGAGCAGTTCTTC
many,TRBV4-3,TRBJ1-2,NA,CASSQQGNGAYGYTF,TGCGCCAGCAGCCAACAGGGTAATGGGGCTTATGGCTACACCTTC
NA,TRBV7-2,TRBJ2-1,NA,CAAEFRRSPYNEQFF,TGTGCCGCCGAGTTCCGGCGTTCCCCTTACAATGAGCAGTTCTTC